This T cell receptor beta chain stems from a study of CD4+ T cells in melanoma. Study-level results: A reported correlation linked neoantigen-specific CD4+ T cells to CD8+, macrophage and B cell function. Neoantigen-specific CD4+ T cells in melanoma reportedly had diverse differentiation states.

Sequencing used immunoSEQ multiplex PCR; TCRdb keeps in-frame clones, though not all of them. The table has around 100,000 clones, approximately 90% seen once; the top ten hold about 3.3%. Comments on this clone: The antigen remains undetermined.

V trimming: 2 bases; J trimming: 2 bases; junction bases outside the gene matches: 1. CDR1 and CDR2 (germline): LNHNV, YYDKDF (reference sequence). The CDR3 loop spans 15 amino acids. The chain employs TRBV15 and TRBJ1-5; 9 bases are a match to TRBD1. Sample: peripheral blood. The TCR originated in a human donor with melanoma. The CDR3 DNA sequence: TGTGCCACCAGCAGACGGACAGGGGGCAATCAGCCCCAGCATTTT. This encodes CATSRRTGGNQPQHF.